A selection of T cell receptor beta chains follows, all from one sample in a study of cytomegalovirus exposure and HLA in healthy donors. Only in-frame clones appear in the TCRdb table, and some are missing; sequencing was by immunoSEQ multiplex PCR. This table holds 55,000 to 65,000 clones, more than 70% found once. The sequencing sample was made of PBMCs. These receptors were obtained from a man aged 30-40 years in good health and CMV-seropositive. CDR3s include the opening cysteine and the closing phenylalanine or tryptophan. Fields, in order: clone size, V gene, CDR3 protein. Not all rows give a size; the values are once, few, many and, for expanded clones, a class.

.,TRBV5-4,CASSSADREPYEQYF
.,TRBV7-2,CASSQEWRGGTDTQYF
.,TRBV4-2,CASSQDTGGPDEQYF
.,TRBV2,CASSGGINTEAFF
.,TRBV7-3,CASSAGRTRDGELFF
.,TRBV27,CASSLQGAREQYF
.,TRBV5-3,CARPPAADYGYTF
.,TRBV6-6,CASSYGTGGAETQYF
.,TRBV7-2,CASSLGGGGYGYTF
.,TRBV5-1,CASSSGTEGGYTF
.,TRBV7-9,CASSSTGKYYEQYF
.,TRBV7-8,CASSLAGEGGAFF
.,TRBV7-2,CASSLGVGGYEQYF
.,TRBV10-3,CAISSDMNTEAFF
.,TRBV15,CATSRRTSGRADTQYF
.,TRBV4-3,CASSPDGGQRGYTF
.,TRBV28,CASSPWRNEQYF
.,TRBV19,CASIGDRSSGNTIYF
.,TRBV4-1,CASSQYPTGSSYEQYF
.,TRBV7-2,CASSRGTTGSISGANVLTF
.,TRBV4-1,CASSQDKLAGYTGELFF
.,TRBV30,CAWAGTSGLQQYF
.,TRBV28,CASSLKNGHYSYEQYF
.,TRBV27,CASSFKTTGDEQYF
.,TRBV6-5,CASSYSQGAYGYTF
.,TRBV23-1,CARAKQGALLKLNTEAFF
medium-sized,TRBV29-1,CSGMGLNEQYF
.,TRBV15,CATSRLGTSEGHEQFF
.,TRBV7-3,CASSSTPGTYEQYF
.,TRBV7-9,CSSSSGLGLGYNEQFF
few,TRBV29-1,CSVTGQGHQPQHF
.,TRBV7-9,CASSLGQGSYNSPLHF
.,TRBV10-3,CAISELIRDHGYTF
.,TRBV18,CASSGTEGRQPQHF
once,TRBV18,CASSPPGGKSEAFF